A selection of T cell receptor beta chains follows, all from one sample in a study of blood T cell repertoires in COVID-19. Produced via immunoSEQ multiplex PCR; TCRdb's table is partial and in-frame only. The sample lists some 99,000 clones; 70% to 85% were seen once. The sample consisted of peripheral blood. Source of these receptors: an elderly woman with active or convalescent COVID-19. Each CDR3 is given with its conserved first and last residue. D genes are given only for firm matches. Not all rows give a size; the values are once, few, many and, for expanded clones, a class.

v_call	cdr3_length	j_call	d_call	clone_size	cdr3_aa	cdr3_nt
TRBV9	15	TRBJ1-1	TRBD1	NA	CASSVRTGPNTEAFF	TGTGCCAGCAGCGTTAGGACAGGGCCCAACACTGAAGCTTTCTTT
TRBV6-1	18	TRBJ2-1	TRBD2	NA	CASSGLAGGRAINNEQFF	TGTGCCAGCAGTGGACTAGCGGGAGGCAGGGCGATAAACAATGAGCAGTTCTTC
TRBV5-1	13	TRBJ2-7	TRBD2	NA	CASRIAGSGEQYF	TGCGCCAGCCGTATAGCGGGAAGTGGCGAGCAGTACTTC
TRBV24-1	15	TRBJ2-1	TRBD2	once	CATTPGLAGSNEQFF	TGTGCCACCACCCCGGGACTAGCGGGATCGAATGAGCAGTTCTTC
TRBV21-1	16	TRBJ1-2	NA	once	CASSSRRGGAGYGYTF	TGTGCCAGCAGCTCCCGCCGCGGGGGGGCTGGCTATGGCTACACCTTC
TRBV7-3	14	TRBJ2-7	TRBD2	few	CASSSSGTSAKQYF	TGTGCCAGCAGCTCCTCCGGGACTAGCGCGAAGCAGTACTTC
TRBV3-1/TRBV3-2	12	TRBJ2-7	NA	NA	CASSRASYEQYF	TGTGCCAGCAGCCGAGCCTCCTACGAGCAGTACTTC
TRBV3-1/TRBV3-2	13	TRBJ1-2	NA	NA	CASSTTGRYGYTF	TGTGCCAGCAGCACGACGGGTCGCTATGGCTACACCTTC
TRBV28	16	TRBJ1-5	TRBD1	NA	CASRLRDRGLGQPQHF	TGTGCCAGCAGACTCCGGGACAGGGGGCTGGGTCAGCCCCAGCATTTT
TRBV4-2	14	TRBJ2-1	NA	NA	CASSQDPGDNEQFF	TGTGCCAGCAGCCAAGATCCGGGAGACAATGAGCAGTTCTTC
TRBV3-1/TRBV3-2	17	TRBJ1-6	TRBD1	NA	CASSPLAGTGRNSPLHF	TGTGCCAGCAGCCCCTTAGCCGGGACAGGGAGGAATTCACCCCTCCACTTT
TRBV12-3/TRBV12-4	13	TRBJ2-3	NA	NA	CASSLQGTDTQYF	TGTGCCAGCAGTTTACAGGGCACAGATACGCAGTATTTT
TRBV9	15	TRBJ2-6	TRBD1	NA	CASSATGRGANVLTF	TGTGCCAGCAGCGCGACAGGGCGGGGGGCCAACGTCCTGACTTTC
TRBV28	15	TRBJ1-5	NA	NA	CASSPLLTSNQPQHF	TGTGCCAGCAGTCCCCTCCTAACTAGCAATCAGCCCCAGCATTTT
TRBV4-1	16	TRBJ2-3	TRBD2	NA	CASSQAGLAGVHTQYF	TGCGCCAGCAGCCAGGCGGGACTAGCGGGAGTTCATACGCAGTATTTT
TRBV5-1	13	TRBJ1-6	NA	once	CASSLGHDSPLHF	TGCGCCAGCAGCTTGGGACACGATTCACCCCTCCACTTT
TRBV5-4	16	TRBJ2-3	TRBD2	NA	CASSPPTSGRSYTQYF	TGTGCCAGCAGCCCTCCGACTAGCGGGAGGTCATATACGCAGTATTTT
TRBV24-1	15	TRBJ1-2	NA	NA	CATSDLGSSEGGYTF	TGTGCCACCAGTGATCTCGGGTCATCCGAGGGCGGCTACACCTTC
TRBV28	13	TRBJ1-6	NA	NA	CASSLGGGPPLHF	TGTGCCAGCAGTTTAGGGGGCGGGCCTCCCCTCCACTTT
TRBV12-3/TRBV12-4	12	TRBJ1-3	NA	NA	CAISRQTNTIYF	TGTGCCATCTCGAGGCAAACGAACACCATATATTTT
TRBV11-3	13	TRBJ2-3	NA	few	CASSGGRRDTQYF	TGTGCCAGCAGCGGAGGGCGGCGGGATACGCAGTATTTT
TRBV7-2	14	TRBJ2-3	NA	NA	CASSLEWATDTQYF	TGTGCCAGCAGCTTAGAGTGGGCCACAGATACGCAGTATTTT
TRBV7-8	13	TRBJ1-1	NA	NA	CASSLAEDTEAFF	TGTGCCAGCAGCTTAGCTGAGGACACTGAAGCTTTCTTT
TRBV27	20	TRBJ2-1	NA	NA	CASHGRRATYPGRGRNEQFF	TGTGCCAGCCATGGCAGGAGAGCGACGTATCCGGGTCGGGGAAGGAATGAGCAGTTCTTC
TRBV10-2	13	TRBJ1-1	NA	NA	CASSPTGNTEAFF	TGCGCCAGCAGCCCGACAGGGAACACTGAAGCTTTCTTT
TRBV28	15	TRBJ2-1	TRBD1	NA	CASNGAGTGDNEQFF	TGTGCCAGCAACGGAGCCGGGACAGGGGATAATGAGCAGTTCTTC
TRBV15	15	TRBJ2-4	NA	few	CATSIEKLAKNIQYF	TGTGCCACCAGCATCGAAAAACTAGCCAAAAACATTCAGTACTTC
TRBV7-2	13	TRBJ2-7	NA	NA	CASSWAGSYEQYF	TGTGCCAGCAGCTGGGCAGGGTCCTACGAGCAGTACTTC
TRBV27	12	TRBJ1-1	TRBD1	few	CASSLVGGDAFF	TGTGCCAGCAGTTTAGTAGGGGGCGACGCTTTCTTT
TRBV5-1	16	TRBJ1-3	TRBD1	NA	CASSLGSGGPGNTIYF	TGCGCCAGCAGCTTAGGATCAGGGGGCCCTGGAAACACCATATATTTT
TRBV2	14	TRBJ2-7	NA	NA	CASRRGQGAYEQYF	TGTGCCAGCCGGCGGGGCCAGGGTGCCTACGAGCAGTACTTC
TRBV28	12	TRBJ2-5	TRBD1	NA	CASSRQGLAQYF	TGTGCCAGCAGCCGACAGGGGTTGGCCCAGTACTTC
TRBV18	13	TRBJ2-7	NA	NA	CASSPADSYEQYF	TGTGCCAGCTCACCAGCGGACTCCTACGAGCAGTACTTC
TRBV7-9	16	TRBJ2-3	NA	NA	CASRTGAAPYTDTQYF	TGTGCCAGCAGGACGGGAGCCGCGCCCTACACAGATACGCAGTATTTT
TRBV7-3	14	TRBJ1-5	TRBD1	NA	CASSLGTGNQPQHF	TGTGCCAGCAGCTTGGGGACAGGCAATCAGCCCCAGCATTTT